This paragraph reports one T cell receptor beta chain. The specificity of this receptor is unknown. No clone much larger than this one lies a single base away; base qualities are absent. This specimen comes from a study of T cells in Graves' hyperthyroidism and ophthalmopathy (dated by TCRdb to the late 2010s). General notes on the study: Peripheral blood was sampled at the time of initial diagnosis, prior to any treatment. After sampling, hyperthyroidism patients received methimazole starting at 30 mg daily, and ophthalmopathy patients received high-dose intravenous methylprednisolone. The 85 to 100 discovery patients were divided at random into training and test sets in a 7:3 ratio. A discovery cohort of roughly 100 patients, roughly 45 with Graves' ophthalmopathy and about 60 with stable Graves' hyperthyroidism, was used to find distinguishing TCR V-J signatures. An independent validation cohort of 18 to 20 hyperthyroidism patients and over 15 patients who later progressed to ophthalmopathy tested prospective prediction of ophthalmopathy. TCR Vbeta CDR3 sequencing of 120 to 150 peripheral blood samples (43 ophthalmopathy, under 80 hyperthyroidism and roughly 17 progressor patients) is reported in the paper. The study also compared thyroid tissue and blood T-cell repertoires from over 5 Graves' hyperthyroidism patients. Summary of the overall study and its limitations: A model built on a 13 V-J signature distinguished ophthalmopathy from stable hyperthyroidism, reaching approximately 89% sensitivity and around 81% specificity in cross-validation and 80%/75% in testing. In validation, the model predicted progression to ophthalmopathy with roughly 70% sensitivity and less than 75% specificity, a median of 6.5 months before onset. Most expanded thyroid clonotypes (frequency above 0.001) were also found in blood, which suggests that blood repertoires may mirror thyroid immune responses. Sample size was not statistically predetermined, and blinding of investigators to group allocation was not performed.

Amplification of TCR beta CDR3 regions was carried out from RNA transcripts. The TCR CDR3 was subjected to a first round of RT-PCR using the HTBI primer set and the Qiagen OneStep RT-PCR kit. Libraries were constructed in a second round of multiplex PCR, after which size selection and purification were carried out. Paired-end sequencing of the libraries was performed with 100 bp reads on an Illumina HiSeq2000. The study's processing was this. SOAPnuke was used to process the raw data, throwing out any read that contained adapters or uncalled bases, had a mean Phred below 15, or lacked an exact constant-primer or identifier match. COPE v1.2.5 was used to merge the high-quality paired reads, and each unique nucleotide sequence was defined as a clonotype. MiTCR v1.1 was used to align clonotypes to the IMGT TRBV, TRBD and TRBJ reference segments. Analysis was restricted to V-J combinations with a frequency above 0.0001, which covered about 99% of repertoires. The TCS score was defined as the ratio of F50 (clonal expansion) to E x V (chaos), calculated using BLOSUM62-based TCRdist between CDR3 peptides within each V-J. Welch's t-statistics and random forest reduced approximately 520 V-J features to roughly 13, which were used in a naive Bayes classifier (R e1071). TCRdb redid the processing of the public reads, applying fastp at Q25 and MiXCR, and retained in-frame beta chains. CDR3 protein sequences are deduplicated, and each keeps its most common genes and DNA. Clone size and V and J calls follow TCRdb, not the original study. This sample holds 450,000 to 650,000 distinct CDR3 sequences; 12% to 15% were observed only once. The ten largest make up roughly 7% of the sample.

Ophthalmopathy patients had moderately to severely active disease, Clinical Activity Score of at least 3, NOSPECS grade of at least 4, and duration under 3 months. Any patient with an uncontrolled infection, another autoimmune disease, pregnancy or lactation was excluded. Diagnoses were based on clinical symptoms, serum thyroxine and TRAb, thyroid ultrasound and orbital computed tomography. PBMCs were isolated from about 9.2 ml of fresh peripheral blood by Ficoll-Paque density gradient centrifugation. Trizol reagent was used to extract total RNA, and RNA quality was then checked on an Agilent 2100 Bioanalyzer. Via the germline V gene, CDR1 is SGDLS and CDR2 YYNGEE. V sheds 0 bases and J sheds 5 bases, leaving 17 bases between their ends. CDR3 length: 16 amino acids, cysteine to phenylalanine. Only the CDR3 portion is preserved as DNA: 48 bases, with reading frame beginning at the first base.

Sequencing was done on a sample of blood. The TCR sequence derives from a young woman with Graves' ophthalmopathy. The chain uses TRBV9 and TRBJ1-1; no D gene is confidently identified. CDR3 sequence: CASSVESIGVGTEAFF. The DNA is as follows: TGTGCCAGCAGCGTAGAGTCCATCGGGGTCGGGACTGAAGCTTTCTTT. The CDR3, completed at both ends by the reference TRBV9 and TRBJ1-1 genes, gives the full variable domain DSGVTQTPKHLITATGQRVTLRCSPRSGDLSVYWYQQSLDQGLQFLIQYYNGEERAKGNILERFSAQQFPDLHSELNLSSLELGDSALYFCASSVESIGVGTEAFFGQGTRLTVV.